One sample yielded the 5 T cell receptor beta chains listed below, sequenced in a study of OX40 agonist ivuxolimab in advanced cancers. Library construction relied on the immunoSEQ multiplex PCR assay. This immuneACCESS table, as held by TCRdb, lists in-frame sequences with V and J called but not all clones. Of the missing ones, under half trace to an unresolved V gene in checked studies; the others have no known cause. The sample table holds some 77,000 clones, of which around 91% were seen once. The ten largest clones take up about 1.8% of the sample. Sample: CD4+ or CD8+ T cells sorted from blood, taken in a trial of the OX40 agonist ivuxolimab. These receptors were obtained from an adult with an advanced solid tumor such as melanoma, head and neck, liver or kidney cancer.

CDR3 in DNA: TGCGCCAGCAGTGAGTCGAACTTCGCCAACGAGCAGTACTTC. It encodes CASSESNFANEQYF. The V gene is TRBV10-2, the J gene TRBJ2-7; D unresolved. The CDR3 has 14 residues. Trimming cost V 0 bases and J 5 bases, with 11 bases left between them. CDR1 and CDR2 from the germline V gene are WSHSY and SAAADI.

The chain uses TRBV5-1 and TRBJ2-3; the D is unclear. The CDR3 length is 13 residues. Germline V gene sequence: CDR1 SGHRS, CDR2 YFSETQ. V was pared by 7 bases and J by 2 bases, with 11 bases between. The CDR3, as DNA: TGCGCCAGCGGCAGACTGCCCACAGATACGCAGTATTTT. Its translation: CASGRLPTDTQYF. The whole variable domain, remainder taken from reference TRBV5-1 and TRBJ2-3, is KAGVTQTPRYLIKTRGQQVTLSCSPISGHRSVSWYQQTPGQGLQFLFEYFSETQRNKGNFPGRFSGRQFSNSRSEMNVSTLELGDSALYLCASGRLPTDTQYFGPGTRLTVL.

The chain joins TRBV10-3 to TRBJ2-2; a weak D match, TRBD2 (6 bases). The CDR3 sequence is 15 residues long. Germline V lookup: CDR1 ENHRY, CDR2 SYGVKD. V was shortened by 8 bases and J by 6 bases, with 19 bases between the two germline ends. The CDR3 coding sequence is TGTGCCATCGGCGCCCGGGGGTTTTCATCCGGGGAGCTGTTTTTT. The encoded protein is CAIGARGFSSGELFF.

The chain employs TRBV10-3 and TRBJ2-5; a weak D match, TRBD2 (6 bases). CDR3 length equals 13 residues. Trimming removed 7 bases from V and 10 bases from J, with 19 bases in between. Germline V lookup: CDR1 ENHRY, CDR2 SYGVKD. DNA of the CDR3: TGTGCCATCAACCGGGAGCGAACTGAGGGCCAGTACTTC. Encoded protein: CAINRERTEGQYF.

The chain carries TRBV7-2 and TRBJ2-1; 11 bases agree with TRBD2. Germline CDR1 reads SGHTA; CDR2 reads FQGNSA. The CDR3 covers 15 residues. Trimming cost V 2 bases and J 7 bases; bases outside gene matches: 4. This chain's CDR3 is CASSLRLAGRNEQFF. The CDR3, as DNA: TGTGCCAGCAGCTTACGACTAGCGGGGCGTAATGAGCAGTTCTTC. The full variable domain, with the rest looked up from reference TRBV7-2 and TRBJ2-1, is GAGVSQSPSNKVTEKGKDVELRCDPISGHTALYWYRQSLGQGLEFLIYFQGNSAPDKSGLPSDRFSAERTGGSVSTLTIQRTQQEDSAVYLCASSLRLAGRNEQFFGPGTRLTVL.